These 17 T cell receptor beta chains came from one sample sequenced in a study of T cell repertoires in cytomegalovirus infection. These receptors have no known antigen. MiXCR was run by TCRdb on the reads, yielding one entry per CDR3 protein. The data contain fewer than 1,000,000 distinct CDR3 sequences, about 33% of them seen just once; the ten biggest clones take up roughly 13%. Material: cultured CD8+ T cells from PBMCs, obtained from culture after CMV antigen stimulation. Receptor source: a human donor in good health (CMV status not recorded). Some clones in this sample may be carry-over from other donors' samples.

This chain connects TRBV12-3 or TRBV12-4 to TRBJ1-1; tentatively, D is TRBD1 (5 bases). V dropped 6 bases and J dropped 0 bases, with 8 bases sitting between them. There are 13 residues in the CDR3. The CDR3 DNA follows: TGTGCCAGCAGGACAGAATTGAACACTGAAGCTTTCTTT. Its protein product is CASRTELNTEAFF.

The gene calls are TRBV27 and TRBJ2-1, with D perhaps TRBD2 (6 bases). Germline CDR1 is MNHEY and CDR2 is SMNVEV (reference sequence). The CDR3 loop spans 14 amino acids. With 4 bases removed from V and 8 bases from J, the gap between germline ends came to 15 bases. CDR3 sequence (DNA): TGTGCCAGCAGTTCCTCCGGGGGATGGGATGAGCAGTTCTTC. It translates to CASSSSGGWDEQFF.

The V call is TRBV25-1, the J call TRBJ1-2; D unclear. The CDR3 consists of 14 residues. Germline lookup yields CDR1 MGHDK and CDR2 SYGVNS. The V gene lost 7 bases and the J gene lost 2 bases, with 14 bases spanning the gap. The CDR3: CASTSTGKNYGYTF. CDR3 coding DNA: TGTGCCAGCACCTCAACGGGGAAAAACTATGGCTACACCTTC.

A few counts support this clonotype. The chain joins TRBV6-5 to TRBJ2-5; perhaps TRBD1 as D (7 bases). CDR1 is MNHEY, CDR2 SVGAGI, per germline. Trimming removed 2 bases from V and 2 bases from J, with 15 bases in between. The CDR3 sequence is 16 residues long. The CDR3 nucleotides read TGTGCCAGCAGTTACGAAGGAGGGGGCAGGCAAGAGACCCAGTACTTC. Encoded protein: CASSYEGGGRQETQYF.

As DNA, the CDR3 is TGTGCCAGCAGCCCCGATAGCCAGGGAATGATGACCGGGGAGCTGTTTTTT. It encodes CASSPDSQGMMTGELFF. The chain employs TRBV7-9 and TRBJ2-2; TRBD1 is a possible D gene (5 bases). V lost 5 bases, J lost 5 bases, and 21 bases lay in between. Germline V lookup: CDR1 SEHNR, CDR2 FQNEAQ (reference sequence). The CDR3 runs to 17 residues.

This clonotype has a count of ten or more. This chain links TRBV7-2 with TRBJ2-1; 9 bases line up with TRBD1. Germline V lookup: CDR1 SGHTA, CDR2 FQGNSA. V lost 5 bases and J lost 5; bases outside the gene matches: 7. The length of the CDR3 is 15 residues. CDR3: CASSPGQGTHNEQFF. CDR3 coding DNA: TGTGCCAGCAGCCCCGGACAGGGGACCCACAATGAGCAGTTCTTC.

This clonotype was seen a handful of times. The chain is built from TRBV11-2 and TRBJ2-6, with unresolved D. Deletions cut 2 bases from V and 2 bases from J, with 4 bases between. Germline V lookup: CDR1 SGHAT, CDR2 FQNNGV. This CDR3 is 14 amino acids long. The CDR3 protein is CASSLYTGANVLTF. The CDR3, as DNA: TGTGCCAGCAGCTTATATACTGGGGCCAACGTCCTGACTTTC.

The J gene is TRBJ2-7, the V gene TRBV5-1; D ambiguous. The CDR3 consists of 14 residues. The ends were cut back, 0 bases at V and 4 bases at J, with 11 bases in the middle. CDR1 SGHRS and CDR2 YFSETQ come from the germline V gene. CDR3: CASSLEVAEYEQYF. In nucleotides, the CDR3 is TGCGCCAGCAGCTTGGAGGTGGCAGAATACGAGCAGTACTTC.

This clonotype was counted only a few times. CDR3 sequence reads: CASSSWGNTIYF. The CDR3 coding sequence is TGTGCCAGCAGTAGTTGGGGGAACACCATATATTTT. The genes are TRBV12-3 or TRBV12-4 and TRBJ1-3; tentative D call: TRBD1 (5 bases). The CDR3 has 12 amino acids. V lost 5 bases and J lost 7, with 9 bases in between.

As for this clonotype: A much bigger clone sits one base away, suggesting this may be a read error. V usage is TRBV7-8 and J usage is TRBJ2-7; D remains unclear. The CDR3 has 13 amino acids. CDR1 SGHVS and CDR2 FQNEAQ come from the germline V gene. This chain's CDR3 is CTSSSQPSYEQYF. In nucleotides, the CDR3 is TGTACCAGCAGCTCACAGCCGTCCTACGAGCAGTACTTC.

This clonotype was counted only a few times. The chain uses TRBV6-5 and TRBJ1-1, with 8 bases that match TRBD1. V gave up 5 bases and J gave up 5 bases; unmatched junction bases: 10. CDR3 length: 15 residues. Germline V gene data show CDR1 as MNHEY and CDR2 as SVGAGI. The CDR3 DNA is TGTGCCAGCAGTGCCTCGACAGGGGCGGAAACTGAAGCTTTCTTT. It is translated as CASSASTGAETEAFF.

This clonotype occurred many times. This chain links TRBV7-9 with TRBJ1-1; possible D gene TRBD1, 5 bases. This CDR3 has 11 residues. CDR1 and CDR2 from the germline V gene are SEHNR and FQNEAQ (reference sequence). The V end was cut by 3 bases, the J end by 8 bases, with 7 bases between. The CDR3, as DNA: TGTGCCAGCAGCTTTAGACAGGAAGCTTTCTTT. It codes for CASSFRQEAFF.

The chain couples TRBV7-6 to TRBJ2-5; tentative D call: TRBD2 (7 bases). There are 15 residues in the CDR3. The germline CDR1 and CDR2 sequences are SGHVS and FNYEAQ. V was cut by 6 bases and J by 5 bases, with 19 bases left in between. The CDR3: CASRLRTGREETQYF. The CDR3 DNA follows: TGTGCCAGCAGATTACGCACAGGGCGGGAGGAGACCCAGTACTTC.

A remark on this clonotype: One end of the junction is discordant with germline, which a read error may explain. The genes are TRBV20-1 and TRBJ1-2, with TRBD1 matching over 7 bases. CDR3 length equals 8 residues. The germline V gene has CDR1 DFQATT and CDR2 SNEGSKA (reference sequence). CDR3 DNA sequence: TGCAGTGCTGCCACGGGACAGTTC. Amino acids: CSAATGQF.

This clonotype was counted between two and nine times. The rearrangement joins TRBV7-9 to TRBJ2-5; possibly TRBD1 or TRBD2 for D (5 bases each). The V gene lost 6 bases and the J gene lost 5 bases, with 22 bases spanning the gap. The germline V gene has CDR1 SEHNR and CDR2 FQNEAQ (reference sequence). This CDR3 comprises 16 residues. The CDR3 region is CASSPAGGASRETQYF. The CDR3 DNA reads TGTGCCAGCAGTCCAGCCGGTGGGGCTAGCAGGGAGACCCAGTACTTC.

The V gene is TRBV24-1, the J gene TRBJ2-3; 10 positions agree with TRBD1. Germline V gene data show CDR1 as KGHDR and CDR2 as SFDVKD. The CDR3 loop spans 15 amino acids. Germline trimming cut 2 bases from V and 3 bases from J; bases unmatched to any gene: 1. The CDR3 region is CATSDWDRGTDTQYF. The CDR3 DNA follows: TGTGCCACCAGTGATTGGGACAGGGGAACAGATACGCAGTATTTT.

The CDR3 sequence: CASGFSSGPDYNEQFF. The DNA of the CDR3 is TGTGCTAGTGGTTTTAGTAGCGGGCCTGACTACAATGAGCAGTTCTTC. The rearrangement uses TRBV12-5 and TRBJ2-1; TRBD2 matches at 7 bases. Germline CDR1 and CDR2: LGHNT and FRNRAP. The CDR3 loop spans 16 amino acids. Trimming cost V 3 bases and J 3 bases; bases outside gene matches: 8.